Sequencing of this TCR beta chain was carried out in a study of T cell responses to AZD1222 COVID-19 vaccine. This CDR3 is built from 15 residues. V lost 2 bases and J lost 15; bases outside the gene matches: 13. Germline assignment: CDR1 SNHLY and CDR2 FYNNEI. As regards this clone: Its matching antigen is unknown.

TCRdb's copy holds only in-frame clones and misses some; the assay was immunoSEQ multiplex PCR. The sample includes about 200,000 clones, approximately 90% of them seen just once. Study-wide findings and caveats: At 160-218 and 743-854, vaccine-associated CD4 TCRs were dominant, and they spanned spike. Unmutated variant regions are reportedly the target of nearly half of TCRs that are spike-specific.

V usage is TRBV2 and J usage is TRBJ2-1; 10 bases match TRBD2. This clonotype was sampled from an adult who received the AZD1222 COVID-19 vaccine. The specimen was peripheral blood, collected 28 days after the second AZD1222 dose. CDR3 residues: CASSEWTSGPSVGFF. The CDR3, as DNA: TGTGCCAGCAGTGAATGGACTAGCGGACCCTCTGTGGGGTTCTTC. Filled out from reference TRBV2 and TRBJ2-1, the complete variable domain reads EPEVTQTPSHQVTQMGQEVILRCVPISNHLYFYWYRQILGQKVEFLVSFYNNEISEKSEIFDDQFSVERPDGSNFTLKIRSTKLEDSAMYFCASSEWTSGPSVGFFGPGTRLTVL.